This passage covers 32 T cell receptor beta chains from one sample sequenced in a study of blood T cells in healthy people across ages. Combining a sample-barcoded 5' primer with a J-beta primer mix, a second PCR ran for 7 to 11 cycles. One entry per CDR3 protein, called by TCRdb with MiXCR from the 5' RACE reads. The data hold some 940,000 distinct CDR3 sequences, with 25% to 30% observed a single time. This same sample was also part of a study on T cells of mothers and their children.

Sequenced sample: blood. These receptors were collected from a woman in her thirties or forties in good health.

The chain employs TRBV28 and TRBJ1-1; 9 bases match TRBD1. The J segment lost 6 bases and the V segment lost 4 bases, leaving 9 bases of the junction unmatched. CDR3 length: 15 amino acids. Germline CDR1 MDHEN, CDR2 SYDVKM. The CDR3 protein is CASSSQTGGFSEAFF. CDR3 sequence (DNA): TGTGCCAGCAGTTCTCAAACAGGGGGCTTCTCTGAAGCTTTCTTT. The variable domain in full, with the rest retrieved from reference TRBV28 and TRBJ1-1, is DVKVTQSSRYLVKRTGEKVFLECVQDMDHENMFWYRQDPGLGLRLIYFSYDVKMKEKGDIPEGYSVSREKKERFSLILESASTNQTSMYLCASSSQTGGFSEAFFGQGTRLTVV.

This clonotype was observed a few times. CDR3 bases: TGTGCCTGGAGGCGGGGGGAGACTGAAGCTTTCTTT. Protein sequence: CAWRRGETEAFF. This chain uses TRBV30 with TRBJ1-1; D perhaps matches TRBD1 (5 bases). The germline V gene has CDR1 GTSNPN and CDR2 SVGIG (reference sequence). The CDR3 totals 12 residues. Trimming removed 3 bases at V and 5 bases at J, with 10 bases between.

The V call is TRBV27, the J call TRBJ2-3; D remains ambiguous. Deletions cut 2 bases from V and 0 bases from J, with 12 bases between. The CDR3 spans 16 residues. Germline-derived CDR1 and CDR2 are MNHEY and SMNVEV (reference sequence). The CDR3 DNA reads TGTGCCAGCAGTTTAGTGGTCGGATCGAGCACAGATACGCAGTATTTT. Amino acid sequence: CASSLVVGSSTDTQYF.

The rearrangement links TRBV5-5 to TRBJ1-1, with D unclear. Trimming cost V 5 bases and J 4 bases, with 9 bases left between them. From germline, CDR1 is SGHKS and CDR2 YYEKEE (reference sequence). CDR3 length: 12 residues. CDR3 nucleotides: TGTGCCAGCAGGGGATCAGGCACTGAAGCTTTCTTT. Its protein is CASRGSGTEAFF.

The J gene is TRBJ2-1, the V gene TRBV27; 15 positions agree with TRBD2. The end of the DNA fits TRBJ2-7 better, so the J call may be wrong. CDR3 size: 19 residues. Germline V CDR1 and CDR2: MNHEY, SMNVEV (reference sequence). The CDR3 DNA reads as TGTGCCAGCAGTTTAACAGGACTAGCGGGGGGGCAGTTTTACAATGAGCAGTACTTC. Protein product: CASSLTGLAGGQFYNEQYF.

This chain uses TRBV2 with TRBJ2-7; possible D gene TRBD2, 6 bases. V gave up 7 bases and J gave up 4 bases, with 17 bases separating them. The length of the CDR3 is 14 residues. The germline CDR1 and CDR2 sequences are SNHLY and FYNNEI. The CDR3 loop reads CASTQRLGSYEQYF. CDR3 bases: TGTGCCAGCACCCAAAGACTCGGGAGTTACGAGCAGTACTTC.

CDR3 sequence reads: CASSSDLGTEAFF. CDR3 nucleotides: TGTGCCAGCAGTAGTGATTTGGGCACTGAAGCTTTCTTT. J is TRBJ1-1 and V is TRBV12-3 or TRBV12-4; D gene uncertain. This CDR3 comprises 13 residues. V lost 5 bases, J lost 4 bases, and 11 bases lay in between.

Only one count was recorded for this clonotype. A much bigger clone sits one base away, suggesting this may be a read error. This chain joins TRBV29-1 and TRBJ2-1, with TRBD2 matching over 10 bases. Germline CDR1 is SQVTM and CDR2 is ANQGSEA. The CDR3 contains 15 residues. The J segment lost 9 bases and the V segment lost 6 bases, leaving 14 bases of the junction unmatched. The CDR3 DNA reads TGCAGCGTGAGAACGGATAGCGGGGGGCGGAGTGAGCAGTTCTTC. Its translation: CSVRTDSGGRSEQFF.

The rearrangement links TRBV5-1 to TRBJ2-7; D call uncertain. CDR3 length: 13 residues. Germline loops: CDR1 SGHRS, CDR2 YFSETQ. V was shortened by 6 bases and J by 2 bases, with 12 bases between the two germline ends. The CDR3 sequence is CASTPDLAYEQYF. The CDR3 region has the DNA TGCGCCAGCACCCCGGACCTGGCCTACGAGCAGTACTTC. The full variable domain, rest sourced from reference TRBV5-1 and TRBJ2-7, is KAGVTQTPRYLIKTRGQQVTLSCSPISGHRSVSWYQQTPGQGLQFLFEYFSETQRNKGNFPGRFSGRQFSNSRSEMNVSTLELGDSALYLCASTPDLAYEQYFGPGTRLTVT.

There are many counts of this clonotype. The chain employs TRBV6-4 and TRBJ2-7; 7 bases map to TRBD1. With 5 bases clipped from V and 5 bases from J, the junction kept 6 bases outside the gene matches. Germline V gene sequence: CDR1 MRHNA, CDR2 SNTAGT. CDR3 length: 13 residues. For the CDR3, the DNA is TGTGCCAGCAGTACAGGGGACGGGAACGAGCAGTACTTC. Its protein product is CASSTGDGNEQYF.

As to this clonotype: The junction and the germline gene differ at one end; a read error may be behind it. The rearrangement links TRBV7-9 to TRBJ2-3; TRBD2 matches 10 bases. Germline CDR1 reads SEHNR; CDR2 reads FQNEAQ (reference sequence). This CDR3 region has 18 residues. CDR3 nucleotide sequence: TGTGCCGGCAGCTTAGCGGACTGGACTAGCGGAGACACAGATACGCAGTATTTT. Its protein product is CAGSLADWTSGDTDTQYF.

The V gene is TRBV7-2, the J gene TRBJ1-6; D remains unclear. The CDR3 runs 20 residues. Germline V gene lookup returns CDR1 SGHTA and CDR2 FQGNSA. With 5 bases removed from V and 0 bases from J, the gap between germline ends came to 23 bases. The chain's CDR3 is CASSQQENSFLSSYNSPLHF. The CDR3 DNA reads as TGTGCCAGCAGCCAACAAGAAAACAGTTTCTTGAGCTCCTATAATTCACCCCTCCACTTT.

The chain recombines TRBV11-1 with TRBJ1-1; 9 bases align to TRBD1. V shed 5 bases and J 1 base; nucleotides not matched to a gene: 14. CDR3 length: 18 amino acids. From germline, CDR1 is SGHAT and CDR2 FQDESV (reference sequence). CDR3 in amino acids: CASSLRTGQGRGNTEAFF. In DNA form, the CDR3 reads TGTGCCAGCAGCCTCCGAACGGGACAGGGTCGCGGGAACACTGAAGCTTTCTTT.

This clonotype was recorded a few times. This chain links TRBV19 with TRBJ1-1; D possibly corresponds to TRBD1 (5 bases). In germline, CDR1 is LNHDA, CDR2 SQIVND (reference sequence). The CDR3 loop spans 15 amino acids. V was pared by 6 bases and J by 0 bases, with 14 bases between. The CDR3 loop reads CASRDLTVMNTEAFF. In DNA form, the CDR3 reads TGTGCCAGTAGGGACCTGACAGTCATGAACACTGAAGCTTTCTTT.

This clonotype was counted many times. The rearrangement uses TRBV7-3 and TRBJ2-7; TRBD1 is a possible D gene (5 bases). Germline V gene data show CDR1 as SGHTA and CDR2 as FQGTGA. This CDR3 has 13 amino acids. Trimming stripped 6 bases from V and 0 bases from J, with 9 bases between. This chain's CDR3 is CASRPTDSYEQYF. In DNA, the CDR3 is TGTGCCAGCAGGCCGACAGACTCCTACGAGCAGTACTTC.

The chain uses TRBV28 and TRBJ1-1; D might be TRBD1 (5 bases). The V gene lost 6 bases and the J gene lost 1 base, with 9 bases spanning the gap. The CDR3 extends over 13 amino acids. Germline V gene sequence: CDR1 MDHEN, CDR2 SYDVKM. The CDR3 here is CASREGTNTEAFF. The CDR3, as DNA: TGTGCCAGCAGGGAGGGGACGAACACTGAAGCTTTCTTT.

The chain recombines TRBV25-1 with TRBJ1-6; 7 positions match TRBD1. Germline CDR1 and CDR2: MGHDK and SYGVNS. V shed 5 bases, J shed 8 bases, and the junction held 9 bases outside the gene matches. This CDR3 region has 15 residues. CDR3 region: CASSPVRDSYSPLHF. The CDR3 DNA reads TGTGCCAGCAGTCCGGTGCGGGACAGTTATTCACCCCTCCACTTT. The entire variable domain, with the rest obtained from reference TRBV25-1 and TRBJ1-6, is as follows: EADIYQTPRYLVIGTGKKITLECSQTMGHDKMYWYQQDPGMELHLIHYSYGVNSTEKGDLSSESTVSRIRTEHFPLTLESARPSHTSQYLCASSPVRDSYSPLHFGNGTRLTVT.

V and J are TRBV18 and TRBJ2-3, with D perhaps given as TRBD1 or TRBD2 (5 bases each). The CDR3 runs 14 residues. In germline, CDR1 is KGHSH, CDR2 LQKENI. The germline V and J ends were trimmed by 3 bases and 5 bases, with 12 bases remaining between them. As DNA, the CDR3 is TGTGCCAGCTCACCGGGGGAGAGAGGAGATACGCAGTATTTT. This sequence encodes CASSPGERGDTQYF.

In DNA form, the CDR3 reads TGTGCCAGCAGCCAAGATAGCAGGAATGGCTACACCTTC. This sequence encodes CASSQDSRNGYTF. The chain couples TRBV3-1 to TRBJ1-2, with D unresolved. The V gene's germline CDR1 is LGHDT and CDR2 YNNKEL (reference sequence). V dropped 0 bases and J dropped 6 bases, with 8 bases sitting between them. This CDR3 has 13 amino acids.

The rearrangement links TRBV28 to TRBJ2-7, with 9 bases matching TRBD2. The CDR3 covers 15 residues. Trimming cost V 0 bases and J 4 bases; bases outside gene matches: 4. From germline, CDR1 is MDHEN and CDR2 SYDVKM. CDR3 sequence: CASSLWASGVYEQYF. In nucleotides, the CDR3 is TGTGCCAGCAGTTTATGGGCTAGCGGGGTATACGAGCAGTACTTC. The full variable domain, its missing parts supplied by reference TRBV28 and TRBJ2-7, is DVKVTQSSRYLVKRTGEKVFLECVQDMDHENMFWYRQDPGLGLRLIYFSYDVKMKEKGDIPEGYSVSREKKERFSLILESASTNQTSMYLCASSLWASGVYEQYFGPGTRLTVT.

The chain has TRBV7-2 and TRBJ2-1; TRBD2 might be the D (5 bases). V shed 4 bases and J shed 10 bases, with 11 bases lying between them. The CDR3 is 12 amino acids. Germline lookup yields CDR1 SGHTA and CDR2 FQGNSA. The CDR3 DNA follows: TGTGCCAGCAGCTCCCCGCCGGGGGAGCAGTTCTTC. It encodes CASSSPPGEQFF.

This clonotype has just a few counts. The CDR3 DNA follows: TGTGCCAGCAGTCCACGACAGGGGAATAGCAATCAGCCCCAGCATTTT. Translation: CASSPRQGNSNQPQHF. The chain joins TRBV12-3 or TRBV12-4 to TRBJ1-5, with 8 bases matching TRBD1. CDR3 length equals 16 residues. V gave up 5 bases and J gave up 0 bases; unmatched junction bases: 6.

Ten or more counts support this clonotype. This sequence joins TRBV9 and TRBJ2-7; no clear D gene. Germline lookup yields CDR1 SGDLS and CDR2 YYNGEE. The CDR3 is made up of 14 amino acids. Trimming left V 4 bases short and J 0 bases short, with 11 bases between. The CDR3 region is CASSPRLLSYEQYF. The DNA for the CDR3 is TGTGCCAGCAGCCCGAGACTCCTCTCCTACGAGCAGTACTTC. Complete variable domain (other parts from reference TRBV9 and TRBJ2-7): DSGVTQTPKHLITATGQRVTLRCSPRSGDLSVYWYQQSLDQGLQFLIQYYNGEERAKGNILERFSAQQFPDLHSELNLSSLELGDSALYFCASSPRLLSYEQYFGPGTRLTVT.

This chain connects TRBV6-6 to TRBJ1-5; 7 bases line up with TRBD1. Germline trimming cut 7 bases from V and 7 bases from J; bases unmatched to any gene: 10. The CDR3 is made up of 14 amino acids. Germline CDR1 MNHNY, CDR2 SVGAGI (reference sequence). The CDR3 is CASIESGGGQPQHF. CDR3 coding DNA: TGTGCCAGCATCGAGTCAGGGGGAGGGCAGCCCCAGCATTTT.

This clonotype turned up a few times. CDR3 coding DNA: TGCAGTGCTAGTAGTGGCGTTCGGGACGAGCAGTACTTC. This sequence encodes CSASSGVRDEQYF. The chain couples TRBV20-1 to TRBJ2-7, with D unresolved. V lost 3 bases and J lost 5, with 14 bases in between. The CDR3 sequence is 13 residues long. Germline V gene sequence: CDR1 DFQATT, CDR2 SNEGSKA (reference sequence).

The chain combines TRBV29-1 with TRBJ1-3; D is undetermined. CDR3 length: 12 amino acids. V was clipped by 3 bases and J by 3 bases, with 6 bases between them. The germline CDR1 and CDR2 sequences are SQVTM and ANQGSEA. CDR3 nucleotide sequence: TGCAGCGTTGATAACGGTGGAAACACCATATATTTT. Amino acids: CSVDNGGNTIYF.

V is TRBV18 and J is TRBJ2-7; 7 bases agree with TRBD1. The CDR3 contains 14 residues. CDR1 is KGHSH and CDR2 is LQKENI in the germline V gene. Trimming at V came to 1 base and at J to 1 base, leaving 1 base not matched to a gene. The CDR3 sequence is CASSPRGQSYEQYF. CDR3 coding DNA: TGTGCCAGCTCACCACGGGGACAGTCCTACGAGCAGTACTTC.

This clonotype was observed many times. The chain couples TRBV29-1 to TRBJ2-1; 7 nucleotides agree with TRBD1. With V trimmed by 7 bases and J by 2 bases, 8 bases remained unmatched. Germline CDR1 reads SQVTM; CDR2 reads ANQGSEA. CDR3 size: 14 residues. The CDR3 spells CSADPGTAYNEQFF. CDR3 nucleotide sequence: TGCAGCGCCGACCCCGGGACAGCCTACAATGAGCAGTTCTTC.

This clonotype was seen only a few times. The rearrangement joins TRBV28 to TRBJ1-2; maybe TRBD1 (5 bases). V was cut by 6 bases and J by 2 bases, with 13 bases left in between. The germline V gene encodes CDR1 MDHEN and CDR2 SYDVKM. This CDR3 region has 14 residues. The CDR3 DNA sequence: TGTGCCAGCAGACTCAGGGTGGGCAACTATGGCTACACCTTC. It codes for CASRLRVGNYGYTF.

This chain connects TRBV12-3 or TRBV12-4 to TRBJ1-5; D remains unclear. This CDR3 is built from 16 residues. V lost 8 bases and J 2 bases, leaving 19 bases between the germline ends. The CDR3 is CASAKRAGVGNQPQHF. For the CDR3, the DNA is TGTGCCAGCGCCAAACGGGCTGGGGTAGGCAATCAGCCCCAGCATTTT.

V and J are TRBV12-3 or TRBV12-4 and TRBJ1-6, with no clear D. Trimming removed 8 bases from V and 4 bases from J, with 18 bases in between. CDR3 length: 16 residues. The CDR3 sequence is CASGESSGPYNSPLHF. The CDR3 nucleotides read TGTGCCAGCGGCGAATCCAGTGGACCTTATAATTCACCCCTCCACTTT.

As regards this clonotype: Mismatch with germline at one junction end may stem from a read error. The chain joins TRBV5-1 to TRBJ1-2; 10 positions agree with TRBD1. The CDR3 spans 17 residues. Germline values: CDR1 SGHRS, CDR2 YFSETQ. CDR3 in amino acids: CASSSLATGGSEYDYTF. CDR3 nucleotides: TGCGCCAGCAGCTCCCTCGCGACAGGGGGCAGTGAATATGACTACACCTTC.